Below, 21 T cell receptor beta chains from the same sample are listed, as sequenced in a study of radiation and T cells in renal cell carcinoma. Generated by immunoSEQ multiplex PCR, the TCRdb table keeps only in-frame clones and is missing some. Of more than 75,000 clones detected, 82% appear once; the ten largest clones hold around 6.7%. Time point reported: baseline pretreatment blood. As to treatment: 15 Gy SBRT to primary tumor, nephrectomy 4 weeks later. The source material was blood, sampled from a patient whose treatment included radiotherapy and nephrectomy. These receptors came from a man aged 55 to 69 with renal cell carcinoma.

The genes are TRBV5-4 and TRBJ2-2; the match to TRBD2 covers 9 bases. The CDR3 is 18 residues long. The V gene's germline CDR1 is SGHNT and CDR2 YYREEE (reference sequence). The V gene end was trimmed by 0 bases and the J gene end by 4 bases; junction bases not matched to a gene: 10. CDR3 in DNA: TGTGCCAGCAGCTTGGGCGGTCTAGCGGGGAGGGGCACCGGGGAGCTGTTTTTT. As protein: CASSLGGLAGRGTGELFF.

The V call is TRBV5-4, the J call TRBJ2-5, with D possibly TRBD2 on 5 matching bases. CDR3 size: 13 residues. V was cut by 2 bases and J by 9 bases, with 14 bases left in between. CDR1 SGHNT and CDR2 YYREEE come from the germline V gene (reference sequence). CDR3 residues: CASSLKDLGAQYF. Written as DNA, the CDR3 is TGTGCCAGCAGCTTAAAAGATCTCGGGGCCCAGTACTTC. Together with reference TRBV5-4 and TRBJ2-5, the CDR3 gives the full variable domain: ETGVTQSPTHLIKTRGQQVTLRCSSQSGHNTVSWYQQALGQGPQFIFQYYREEENGRGNFPPRFSGLQFPNYSSELNVNALELDDSALYLCASSLKDLGAQYFGPGTRLLVL.

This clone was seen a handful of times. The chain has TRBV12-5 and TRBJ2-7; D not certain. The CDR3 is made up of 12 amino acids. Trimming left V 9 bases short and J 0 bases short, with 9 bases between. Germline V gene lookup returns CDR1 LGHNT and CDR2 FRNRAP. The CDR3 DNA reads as TGTGCTAGCCTCCGGCCCTCCTACGAGCAGTACTTC. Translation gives CASLRPSYEQYF.

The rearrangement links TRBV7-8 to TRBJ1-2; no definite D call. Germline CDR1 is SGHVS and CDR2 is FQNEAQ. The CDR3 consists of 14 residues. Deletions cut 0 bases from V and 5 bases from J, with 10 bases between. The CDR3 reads CASSLAGGEYGYTF. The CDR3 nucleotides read TGTGCCAGCAGCTTAGCTGGTGGGGAATATGGCTACACCTTC. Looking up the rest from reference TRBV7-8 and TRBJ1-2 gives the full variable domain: GAGVSQSPRYKVAKRGQDVALRCDPISGHVSLFWYQQALGQGPEFLTYFQNEAQLDKSGLPSDRFFAERPEGSVSTLKIQRTQQEDSAVYLCASSLAGGEYGYTFGSGTRLTVV.

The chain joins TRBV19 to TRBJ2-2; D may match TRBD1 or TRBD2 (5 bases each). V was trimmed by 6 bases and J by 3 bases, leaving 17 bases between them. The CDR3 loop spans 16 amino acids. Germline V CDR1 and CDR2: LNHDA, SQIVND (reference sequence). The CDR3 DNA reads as TGTGCCAGTAGCCTAACAGGAACCGGGGACACCGGGGAGCTGTTTTTT. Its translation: CASSLTGTGDTGELFF.

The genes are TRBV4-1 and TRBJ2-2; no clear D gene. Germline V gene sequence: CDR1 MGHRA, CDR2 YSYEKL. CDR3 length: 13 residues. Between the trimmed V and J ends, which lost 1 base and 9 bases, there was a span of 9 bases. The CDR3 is CASSQGQDRELFF. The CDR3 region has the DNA TGCGCCAGCAGCCAAGGGCAGGACCGGGAGCTGTTTTTT.

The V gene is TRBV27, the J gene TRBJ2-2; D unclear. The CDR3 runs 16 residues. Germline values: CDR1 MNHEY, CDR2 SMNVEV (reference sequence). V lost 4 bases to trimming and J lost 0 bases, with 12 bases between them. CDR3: CASSWARHANTGELFF. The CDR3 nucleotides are TGTGCCAGCAGTTGGGCCCGTCACGCGAACACCGGGGAGCTGTTTTTT.

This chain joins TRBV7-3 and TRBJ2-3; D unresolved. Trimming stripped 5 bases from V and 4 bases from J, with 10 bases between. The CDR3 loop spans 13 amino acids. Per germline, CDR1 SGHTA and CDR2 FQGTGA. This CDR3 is CASSPLSADTQYF. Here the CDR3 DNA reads TGTGCCAGCAGCCCCCTAAGTGCAGATACGCAGTATTTT.

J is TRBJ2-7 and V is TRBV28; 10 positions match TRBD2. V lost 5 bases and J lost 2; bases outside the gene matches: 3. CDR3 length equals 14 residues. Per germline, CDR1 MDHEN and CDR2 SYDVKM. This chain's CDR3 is CASSPTSGTYEQYF. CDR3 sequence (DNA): TGTGCCAGCAGTCCTACTAGCGGGACCTACGAGCAGTACTTC.

CDR3 bases: TGTGCCAGCAGTGAAGGACAGGGAGGGGTAGAGACCCAGTACTTC. It specifies CASSEGQGGVETQYF. The chain couples TRBV2 to TRBJ2-5; D possibly uses TRBD1 or TRBD2 (7 bases each). The CDR3 sequence is 15 residues long. The germline CDR1 and CDR2 sequences are SNHLY and FYNNEI. V lost 1 base to trimming and J lost 4 bases, with 13 bases between them.

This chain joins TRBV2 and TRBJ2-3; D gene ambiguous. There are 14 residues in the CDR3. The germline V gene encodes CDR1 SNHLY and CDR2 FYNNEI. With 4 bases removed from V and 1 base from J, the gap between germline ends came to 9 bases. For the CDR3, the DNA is TGTGCCAGCAGTGCCGACCGGGGCACAGATACGCAGTATTTT. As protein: CASSADRGTDTQYF.

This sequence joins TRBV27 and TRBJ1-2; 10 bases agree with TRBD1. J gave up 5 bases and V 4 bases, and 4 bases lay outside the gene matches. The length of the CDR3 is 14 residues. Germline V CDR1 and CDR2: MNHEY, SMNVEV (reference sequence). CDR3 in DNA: TGTGCCAGCAGTTCGACAGGGGGCAGGTATGGCTACACCTTC. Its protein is CASSSTGGRYGYTF.

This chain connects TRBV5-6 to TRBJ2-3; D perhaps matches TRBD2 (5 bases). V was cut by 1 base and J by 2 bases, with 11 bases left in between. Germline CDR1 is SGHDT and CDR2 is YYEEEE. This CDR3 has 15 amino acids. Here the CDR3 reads CASSLRGGNTDTQYF. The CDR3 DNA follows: TGTGCCAGCAGCTTGCGGGGTGGGAACACAGATACGCAGTATTTT.

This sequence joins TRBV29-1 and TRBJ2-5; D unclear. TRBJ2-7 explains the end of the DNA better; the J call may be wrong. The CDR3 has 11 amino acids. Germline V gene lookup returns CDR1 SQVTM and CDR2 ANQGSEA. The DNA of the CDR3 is TGCAGCGTTATTTGGACCTACGAGCAGTACTTC. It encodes CSVIWTYEQYF.

The CDR3 reads CASSEQGNTIYF. Written as DNA, the CDR3 is TGTGCCAGCAGCGAACAGGGAAACACCATATATTTT. This rearrangement joins TRBV14 to TRBJ1-3, with D hard to call. This CDR3 spans 12 amino acids. Germline V gene lookup returns CDR1 SGHDN and CDR2 FVKESK. Between the trimmed V and J ends, which lost 5 bases and 4 bases, there was a span of 6 bases.

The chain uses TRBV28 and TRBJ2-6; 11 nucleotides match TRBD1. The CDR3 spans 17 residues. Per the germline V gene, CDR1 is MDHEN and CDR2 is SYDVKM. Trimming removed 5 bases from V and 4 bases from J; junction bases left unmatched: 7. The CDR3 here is CASSPGQGAPGANVLTF. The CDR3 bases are TGTGCCAGCAGTCCTGGACAGGGGGCGCCCGGGGCCAACGTCCTGACTTTC.

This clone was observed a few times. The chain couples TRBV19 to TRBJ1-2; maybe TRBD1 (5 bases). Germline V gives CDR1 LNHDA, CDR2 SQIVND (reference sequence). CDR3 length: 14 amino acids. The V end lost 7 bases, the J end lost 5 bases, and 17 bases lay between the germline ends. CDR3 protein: CASTPGWPLYGYTF. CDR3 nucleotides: TGTGCCAGTACGCCAGGGTGGCCACTTTATGGCTACACCTTC.

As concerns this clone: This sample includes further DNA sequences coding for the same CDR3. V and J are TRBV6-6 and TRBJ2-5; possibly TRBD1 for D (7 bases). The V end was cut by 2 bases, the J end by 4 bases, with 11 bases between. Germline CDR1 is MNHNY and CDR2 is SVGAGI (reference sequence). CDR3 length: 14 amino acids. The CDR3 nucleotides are TGTGCCAGCAGTTACGGGCAGGGGGGAGAGACCCAGTACTTC. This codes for CASSYGQGGETQYF.

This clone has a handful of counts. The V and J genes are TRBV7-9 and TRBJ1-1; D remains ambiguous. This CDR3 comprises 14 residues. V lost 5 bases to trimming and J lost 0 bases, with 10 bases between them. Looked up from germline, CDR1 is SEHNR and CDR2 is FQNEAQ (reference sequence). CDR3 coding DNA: TGTGCCAGCAGCGGCGCAGTACTGAACACTGAAGCTTTCTTT. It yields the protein CASSGAVLNTEAFF. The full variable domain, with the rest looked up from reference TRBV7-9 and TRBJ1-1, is DTGVSQNPRHKITKRGQNVTFRCDPISEHNRLYWYRQTLGQGPEFLTYFQNEAQLEKSRLLSDRFSAERPKGSFSTLEIQRTEQGDSAMYLCASSGAVLNTEAFFGQGTRLTVV.

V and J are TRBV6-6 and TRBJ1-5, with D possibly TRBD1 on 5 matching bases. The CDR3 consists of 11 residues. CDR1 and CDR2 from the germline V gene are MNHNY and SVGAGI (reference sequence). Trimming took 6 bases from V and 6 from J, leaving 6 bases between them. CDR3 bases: TGTGCCAGCAGCCAGGGTCAGCCCCAGCATTTT. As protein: CASSQGQPQHF.

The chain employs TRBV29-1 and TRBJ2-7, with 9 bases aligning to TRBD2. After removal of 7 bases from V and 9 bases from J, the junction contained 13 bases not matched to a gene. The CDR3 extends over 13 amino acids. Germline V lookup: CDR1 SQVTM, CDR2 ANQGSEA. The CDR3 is CSATGTSLQGQYF. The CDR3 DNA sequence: TGCAGCGCGACCGGGACTAGCCTCCAGGGGCAGTACTTC.